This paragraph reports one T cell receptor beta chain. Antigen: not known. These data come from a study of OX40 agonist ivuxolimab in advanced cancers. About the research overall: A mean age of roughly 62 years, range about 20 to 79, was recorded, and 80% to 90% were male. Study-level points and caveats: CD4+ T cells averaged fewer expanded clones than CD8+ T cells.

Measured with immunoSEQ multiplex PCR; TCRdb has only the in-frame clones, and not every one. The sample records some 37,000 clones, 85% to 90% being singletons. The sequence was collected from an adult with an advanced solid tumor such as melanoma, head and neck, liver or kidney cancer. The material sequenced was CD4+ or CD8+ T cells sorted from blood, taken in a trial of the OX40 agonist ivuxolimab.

The CDR3 loop is CASGFGSGNTIYF. The DNA of the CDR3 is TGTGCCAGCGGATTTGGGTCTGGAAACACCATATATTTT. The V call is TRBV27, the J call TRBJ1-3; D unresolved. Germline CDR1 and CDR2: MNHEY and SMNVEV (reference sequence). The CDR3 length is 13 residues. V lost 8 bases and J lost 1, with 9 bases in between.